What follows are 7 T cell receptor beta chains derived from one specimen sequenced in a study of cytomegalovirus exposure and HLA in healthy donors (dated by TCRdb to about 2017). The library was built by means of the immunoSEQ multiplex PCR assay. For the multiplex PCR, a mixture combining 60 forward primers for TCR Vbeta segments and 13 reverse primers for TCR Jbeta segments was used. Entries here come from immuneACCESS through TCRdb and include only in-frame sequences with V and J called. Some clones fail to appear in such tables; in the studies checked, an unresolved V gene covers under half of the shortfall, and the cause of the remainder is unknown. In this sample the table shows 60,000 to 90,000 clones, around 80% of which occur a single time. The ten largest clones capture under 20% of the sample. Specimen: PBMCs. These receptors all stem from a man between 65 and 85 years old in good health and CMV-seropositive.

A few counts support this clone. The chain joins TRBV7-2 to TRBJ2-3; 11 bases are shared with TRBD2. After removal of 1 base from V and 12 bases from J, the junction contained 6 bases not matched to a gene. Germline CDR1 reads SGHTA; CDR2 reads FQGNSA. The CDR3 totals 14 residues. The CDR3, as DNA: TGTGCCAGCAGCTTAGGCCTTACTAGCGGGAGTCAGTATTTT. Encoded protein: CASSLGLTSGSQYF.

V gene TRBV6-1 combines with J gene TRBJ2-1; 8 bases are a match to TRBD2. CDR1 MNHNS and CDR2 SASEGT come from the germline V gene. J gave up 0 bases and V 4 bases, and 5 bases lay outside the gene matches. The CDR3 has 16 amino acids. CDR3 in amino acids: CASSAGLAPSYNEQFF. CDR3 bases: TGTGCCAGCAGTGCTGGACTAGCTCCCTCCTACAATGAGCAGTTCTTC.

This chain uses TRBV2 with TRBJ2-2; 8 bases fit TRBD1. Losses at the gene ends were 8 bases for V and 6 bases for J; bases not matched to a gene: 8. This CDR3 comprises 14 residues. Germline V gene lookup returns CDR1 SNHLY and CDR2 FYNNEI. CDR3 DNA: TGTGCCAGCTGTTTCAGGGGGCAATCCGGGGAGCTGTTTTTT. It codes for CASCFRGQSGELFF.

The chain joins TRBV7-3 to TRBJ1-2, with TRBD1 matching over 9 bases. Germline lookup yields CDR1 SGHTA and CDR2 FQGTGA. The length of the CDR3 is 14 residues. The trim removed 7 bases at V and 3 bases at J, leaving 6 bases unmatched. As DNA, the CDR3 is TGTGCCAGCATTAAACAGGGGGCTGACTATGGCTACACCTTC. This codes for CASIKQGADYGYTF.

The chain has TRBV29-1 and TRBJ1-1; 10 bases match TRBD1. Germline V gene data show CDR1 as SQVTM and CDR2 as ANQGSEA. This CDR3 contains 13 residues. The trim removed 3 bases at V and 8 bases at J, leaving 6 bases unmatched. This chain's CDR3 is CSVDQDRGTEAFF. The CDR3 nucleotides read TGCAGCGTTGACCAGGACAGGGGGACGGAAGCTTTCTTT. The full variable domain, with the rest looked up from reference TRBV29-1 and TRBJ1-1, is SAVISQKPSRDICQRGTSLTIQCQVDSQVTMMFWYRQQPGQSLTLIATANQGSEATYESGFVIDKFPISRPNLTFSTLTVSNMSPEDSSIYLCSVDQDRGTEAFFGQGTRLTVV.

This chain uses TRBV5-1 with TRBJ2-5, with TRBD2 matching over 8 bases. The V and J ends lost 2 bases and 5 bases, in that order; junction bases with no gene match: 5. The CDR3 is 14 residues long. In germline, CDR1 is SGHRS, CDR2 YFSETQ. The CDR3 coding sequence is TGCGCCAGCAGCTTACTAGCGGAGGACGAGACCCAGTACTTC. This gives the protein CASSLLAEDETQYF.

The rearrangement links TRBV6-5 to TRBJ2-1, with a possible D match to TRBD1 (5 bases). Deletions cut 0 bases from V and 2 bases from J, with 5 bases between. The CDR3 covers 14 residues. Germline V gene data show CDR1 as MNHEY and CDR2 as SVGAGI. CDR3 nucleotide sequence: TGTGCCAGCAGTTACTCACAGGCCTACAATGAGCAGTTCTTC. Translation gives CASSYSQAYNEQFF.